These 18 T cell receptor beta chains came from one sample sequenced in a study of T cell changes during pregnancy in multiple sclerosis. This table comes from immunoSEQ multiplex PCR, and its TCRdb copy is limited to in-frame clones, with some not included. The sample lists 75,000 to 95,000 clones; more than 90% were seen once. Specimen: peripheral blood, collected in the first trimester of pregnancy. All receptors come from a female donor with multiple sclerosis, enrolled in a pregnancy study.

This clone was detected once. Given a much more abundant clone one base away, this may be a read error. The chain employs TRBV5-8 and TRBJ2-7, with 7 bases fitting TRBD1. The germline CDR1 and CDR2 sequences are SGHTS and YDEGEE. V lost 2 bases and J lost 4; bases outside the gene matches: 3. The CDR3 is 13 amino acids. The CDR3 loop reads CASSLQGKYEQYF. The CDR3 nucleotides read TGTGCCAGCAGCTTACAGGGGAAGTACGAGCAGTACTTC.

CDR3: CASSDSGTPSDNQPQHF. As DNA, the CDR3 is TGTGCCAGCAGTGACTCTGGGACTCCATCGGACAATCAGCCCCAGCATTTT. The rearrangement links TRBV6-4 to TRBJ1-5, with D tentatively TRBD1 (5 bases). The V end lost 0 bases, the J end lost 3 bases, and 15 bases lay between the germline ends. The CDR3 sequence is 17 residues long. The germline gives CDR1 MRHNA, CDR2 SNTAGT.

This sequence joins TRBV9 and TRBJ2-1, with TRBD2 matching over 8 bases. Germline V gene data show CDR1 as SGDLS and CDR2 as YYNGEE. The CDR3 consists of 16 residues. V gave up 4 bases and J gave up 3 bases; unmatched junction bases: 9. CDR3 sequence: CASSFLAGSLYNEQFF. CDR3 in DNA: TGTGCCAGCAGCTTTCTAGCGGGTAGCCTCTACAATGAGCAGTTCTTC.

The chain links TRBV18 to TRBJ2-5; perhaps TRBD2 as D (5 bases). Germline V gene sequence: CDR1 KGHSH, CDR2 LQKENI. Trimming cost V 3 bases and J 3 bases, with 8 bases left between them. This CDR3 region has 13 residues. CDR3 bases: TGTGCCAGCTCACCCGGGAACGAAGAGACCCAGTACTTC. Amino acids: CASSPGNEETQYF.

The chain recombines TRBV5-1 with TRBJ2-3; 9 bases align to TRBD2. The CDR3 covers 16 residues. V was pared by 5 bases and J by 4 bases, with 11 bases of the junction left unmatched. Germline V lookup: CDR1 SGHRS, CDR2 YFSETQ. CDR3 DNA: TGCGCCAGCAGAGAGTTTAGCGGGAGTCGCCCAGATACGCAGTATTTT. Its protein product is CASREFSGSRPDTQYF.

The chain employs TRBV6-5 and TRBJ2-3, with D maybe TRBD2 (6 bases). The CDR3 length is 15 residues. With 0 bases removed from V and 12 bases from J, the gap between germline ends came to 19 bases. CDR1 and CDR2 (germline): MNHEY, SVGAGI. The CDR3 DNA is TGTGCCAGCAGTTACTCGGGAGGTGCAGGGCGGCCACAGTATTTT. It codes for CASSYSGGAGRPQYF.

This chain links TRBV9 with TRBJ1-3; D perhaps matches TRBD1 (6 bases). The V end lost 0 bases, the J end lost 2 bases, and 9 bases lay between the germline ends. This CDR3 has 15 residues. Germline-derived CDR1 and CDR2 are SGDLS and YYNGEE. Here the CDR3 reads CASSVAGGAGNTIYF. The CDR3, as DNA: TGTGCCAGCAGCGTAGCTGGGGGCGCTGGAAACACCATATATTTT.

The V gene is TRBV2, the J gene TRBJ2-7; D may be TRBD2 (5 bases). This CDR3 spans 14 amino acids. Trimming left V 0 bases short and J 5 bases short, with 11 bases between. Germline CDR1 reads SNHLY; CDR2 reads FYNNEI. The chain's CDR3 is CASSEARTGDEQYF. The CDR3 coding sequence is TGTGCCAGCAGTGAAGCCAGGACTGGGGACGAGCAGTACTTC.

This chain uses TRBV19 with TRBJ2-7; 9 bases map to TRBD1. The V segment lost 4 bases and the J segment 4 bases; nucleotides outside the gene matches: 5. This CDR3 comprises 14 residues. Per germline, CDR1 LNHDA and CDR2 SQIVND (reference sequence). The CDR3 DNA follows: TGTGCCAGTAGTAAAGGGACAGGGTGGTACGAGCAGTACTTC. It codes for CASSKGTGWYEQYF.

The chain carries TRBV6-1 and TRBJ1-5; D not resolved. The CDR3 has 13 amino acids. V lost 8 bases to trimming and J lost 5 bases, with 13 bases between them. Germline CDR1 and CDR2: MNHNS and SASEGT. The CDR3 loop reads CASSVQEDQPQHF. The DNA for the CDR3 is TGTGCCAGCTCGGTTCAAGAGGATCAGCCCCAGCATTTT.

The V gene is TRBV7-8, the J gene TRBJ1-5; no firm D call. Germline values: CDR1 SGHVS, CDR2 FQNEAQ. V lost 1 base to trimming and J lost 3 bases, with 10 bases between them. CDR3 length equals 15 residues. CDR3 loop: CASSLEVGPNQPQHF. In nucleotides, the CDR3 is TGTGCCAGCAGCTTAGAAGTGGGCCCCAATCAGCCCCAGCATTTT.

The chain carries TRBV4-1 and TRBJ1-4, with D hard to call. With 5 bases removed from V and 7 bases from J, the gap between germline ends came to 17 bases. This CDR3 is 15 amino acids long. Germline V gives CDR1 MGHRA, CDR2 YSYEKL. This CDR3 reads CASSIGQDLGEKLFF. In nucleotides, the CDR3 is TGCGCCAGCAGCATAGGTCAGGATTTAGGTGAAAAACTGTTTTTT.

The chain joins TRBV6-5 to TRBJ2-7; TRBD1 is a possible D gene (7 bases). Germline CDR1 is MNHEY and CDR2 is SVGAGI. The ends were cut back, 4 bases at V and 3 bases at J, with 16 bases in the middle. The CDR3 runs to 15 residues. The CDR3 reads CASSSRGAGDYEQYF. CDR3 DNA: TGTGCCAGCAGTTCCAGGGGGGCAGGGGACTACGAGCAGTACTTC.

The CDR3 region is CASSQEDRATDGYTF. CDR3 DNA: TGCGCCAGCAGCCAAGAAGACAGGGCAACGGATGGCTACACCTTC. The J gene is TRBJ1-2, the V gene TRBV4-1, with 7 bases lining up with TRBD1. The CDR3 runs 15 residues. Unmatched junction bases numbered 7, after V lost 0 bases and J lost 6 bases. CDR1 MGHRA and CDR2 YSYEKL come from the germline V gene.

The V call is TRBV28, the J call TRBJ1-2, with 8 bases fitting TRBD1. This CDR3 has 15 residues. Germline CDR1 is MDHEN and CDR2 is SYDVKM. Losses at the gene ends were 1 base for V and 3 bases for J; bases not matched to a gene: 4. The chain's CDR3 is CASSLYVTGDYGYTF. The CDR3 nucleotides are TGTGCCAGCAGTTTATATGTGACAGGGGACTATGGCTACACCTTC.

The chain links TRBV9 to TRBJ2-3; TRBD2 matches at 8 bases. V lost 2 bases and J lost 1; bases outside the gene matches: 3. This CDR3 is built from 15 residues. Germline V gene lookup returns CDR1 SGDLS and CDR2 YYNGEE. The CDR3 region is CASSVNSGGTDTQYF. The DNA of the CDR3 is TGTGCCAGCAGCGTTAATAGCGGGGGCACAGATACGCAGTATTTT.

The chain links TRBV15 to TRBJ2-1, with TRBD1 identical over 8 bases. CDR3 length: 16 amino acids. CDR1 LNHNV and CDR2 YYDKDF come from the germline V gene (reference sequence). With 2 bases clipped from V and 0 bases from J, the junction kept 3 bases outside the gene matches. For the CDR3, the DNA is TGTGCCACCAGCAGATTAGACAGGGGCTCCTACAATGAGCAGTTCTTC. It codes for CATSRLDRGSYNEQFF.

The chain carries TRBV7-6 and TRBJ2-7; 11 bases are shared with TRBD2. This CDR3 region has 15 residues. The trim removed 5 bases at V and 4 bases at J, leaving 7 bases unmatched. CDR1 is SGHVS, CDR2 FNYEAQ, per germline. The CDR3 region has the DNA TGTGCCAGCAGCCCTTTAGCGGGAGGGCCTTACGAGCAGTACTTC. It specifies CASSPLAGGPYEQYF.